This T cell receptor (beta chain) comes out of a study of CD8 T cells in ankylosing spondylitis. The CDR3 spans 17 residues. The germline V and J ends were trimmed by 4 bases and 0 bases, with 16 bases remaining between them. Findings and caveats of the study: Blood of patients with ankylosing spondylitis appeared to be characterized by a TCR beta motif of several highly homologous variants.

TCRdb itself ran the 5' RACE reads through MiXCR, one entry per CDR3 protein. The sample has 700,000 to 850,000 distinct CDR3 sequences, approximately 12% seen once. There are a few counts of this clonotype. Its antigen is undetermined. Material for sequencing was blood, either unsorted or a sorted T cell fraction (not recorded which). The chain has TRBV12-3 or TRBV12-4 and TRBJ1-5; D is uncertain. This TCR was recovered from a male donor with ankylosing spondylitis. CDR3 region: CASSSLEGSYSNQPQHF. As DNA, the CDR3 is TGTGCCAGCAGTTCCCTAGAGGGCTCCTATAGCAATCAGCCCCAGCATTTT.